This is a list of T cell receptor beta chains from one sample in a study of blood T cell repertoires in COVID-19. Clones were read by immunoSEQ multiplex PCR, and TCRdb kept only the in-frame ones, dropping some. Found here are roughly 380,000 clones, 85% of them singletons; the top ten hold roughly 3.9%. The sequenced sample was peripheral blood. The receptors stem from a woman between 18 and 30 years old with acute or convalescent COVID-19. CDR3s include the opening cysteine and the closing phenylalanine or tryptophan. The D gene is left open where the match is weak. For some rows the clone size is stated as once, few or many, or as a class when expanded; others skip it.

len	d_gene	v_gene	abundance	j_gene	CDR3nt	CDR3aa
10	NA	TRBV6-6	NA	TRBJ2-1	TGTGCCAGCGGCCTGGATGAGCAGTTCTTC	CASGLDEQFF
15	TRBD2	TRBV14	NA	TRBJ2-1	TGTGCCAGCAGCCAAACTAGCGGTACATACAATGAGCAGTTCTTC	CASSQTSGTYNEQFF
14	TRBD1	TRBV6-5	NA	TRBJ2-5	TGTGCCAGCTATACAGGGGGATGGCGGGAGACCCAGTACTTC	CASYTGGWRETQYF
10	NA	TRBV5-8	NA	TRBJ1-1	TGTGCCAGCAGCTTGGCCGTAGCTTTCTTT	CASSLAVAFF
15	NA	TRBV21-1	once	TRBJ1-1	TGTGCCAGCAGCCTCTGCGGGCTGGGAAACACTGAAGCTTTCTTT	CASSLCGLGNTEAFF
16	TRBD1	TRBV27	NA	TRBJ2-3	TGTGCCAGCAGTTTGCAAGGGGGCTCTAGCACAGATACGCAGTATTTT	CASSLQGGSSTDTQYF
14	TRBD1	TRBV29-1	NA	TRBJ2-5	TGCAGCGTAGGAACAGGGGGGCTCCAAGAGACCCAGTACTTC	CSVGTGGLQETQYF
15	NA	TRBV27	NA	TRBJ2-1	TGTGCCAGCAGTTTATCTCCGGGCTCCTACAATGAGCAGTTCTTC	CASSLSPGSYNEQFF
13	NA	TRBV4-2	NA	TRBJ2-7	TGTGCCACTCACGAGGACAGACCCTACGAGCAGTACTTC	CATHEDRPYEQYF
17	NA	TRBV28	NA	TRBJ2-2	TGTGCCAGCAGTCCCCTCTGGACGGGGGGCGTTCCCGGGGAGCTGTTTTTT	CASSPLWTGGVPGELFF
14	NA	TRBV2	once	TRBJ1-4	TGTGCCAGCAGTTTGACTCCACGGCGTGAAAAACTGTTTTTT	CASSLTPRREKLFF
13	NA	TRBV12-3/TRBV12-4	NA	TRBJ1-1	TGTGCCAGCAGTTTAGGAGGTAACACTGAGGCTTTCTTT	CASSLGGNTEAFF
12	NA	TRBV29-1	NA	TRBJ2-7	TGCAGCGTTGAAATGGGGACCGGGACAAAGTACTTC	CSVEMGTGTKYF
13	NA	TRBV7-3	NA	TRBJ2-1	TGTGCCAGCAGCTCCGGGAATAGTAATGAGCAGTTCTTC	CASSSGNSNEQFF
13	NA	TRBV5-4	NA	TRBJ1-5	TGTGCCAGCAGCCTGGACACCCATCAGCCCCAGCATTTT	CASSLDTHQPQHF
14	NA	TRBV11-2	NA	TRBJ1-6	TGTGCCAGCAGCTTAGAAGCGTCGAATTCACCCCTCCACTTT	CASSLEASNSPLHF
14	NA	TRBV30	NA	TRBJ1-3	TGTGCCCAAACAGTGGGAGTAACTGGAAACACCATATATTTT	CAQTVGVTGNTIYF
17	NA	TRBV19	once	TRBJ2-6	TGTGCCAGTAGTTTCGAACAACTACCCTCTGGGGCCAACGTCCTGACTTTC	CASSFEQLPSGANVLTF
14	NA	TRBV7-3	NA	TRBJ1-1	TGTGCCAGCAGCCCCACAGGGATTGACACTGAAGCTTTCTTT	CASSPTGIDTEAFF
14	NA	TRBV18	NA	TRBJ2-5	TGTGCCAGCTCACCGGTAGAGCTCCAAGAGACCCAGTACTTC	CASSPVELQETQYF
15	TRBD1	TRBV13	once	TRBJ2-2	TGTGCCAGCAGTCCTGACAGGGGGTTTGACGGGGAGCTGTTTTTT	CASSPDRGFDGELFF
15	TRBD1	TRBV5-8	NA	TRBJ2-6	TGTGCCAGCGGGACAGGGGTCTCTGGGGCCAACGTCCTGACTTTC	CASGTGVSGANVLTF
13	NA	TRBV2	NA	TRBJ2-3	TGTGCCAGCAATAGGGGGAACACAGATACGCAGTATTTT	CASNRGNTDTQYF
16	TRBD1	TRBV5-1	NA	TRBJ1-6	TGCGCCAGCAGCGCAACCTGGACAGGGGGGAATTCACCCCTCCACTTT	CASSATWTGGNSPLHF
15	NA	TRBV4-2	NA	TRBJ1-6	TGTGCCAGCAGCCAAGATCTAGGGAGAAATTCACCCCTCCACTTT	CASSQDLGRNSPLHF
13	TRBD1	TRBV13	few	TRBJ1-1	TGTGCCAGCAGCTTAGGGGGACAGGGAGAAGCTTTCTTT	CASSLGGQGEAFF
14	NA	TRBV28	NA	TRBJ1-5	TGTGCCAGCAGTCCTCGGACAGAATATCAGCCCCAGCATTTT	CASSPRTEYQPQHF
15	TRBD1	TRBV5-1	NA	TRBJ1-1	TGCGCCAGCAGCTTGAGTGGGAAGGGGGCGGTGGAAGCTTTCTTT	CASSLSGKGAVEAFF
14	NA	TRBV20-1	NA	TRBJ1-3	TGCAGTGCTAGTCCCCGGGTACCTGGAAACACCATATATTTT	CSASPRVPGNTIYF